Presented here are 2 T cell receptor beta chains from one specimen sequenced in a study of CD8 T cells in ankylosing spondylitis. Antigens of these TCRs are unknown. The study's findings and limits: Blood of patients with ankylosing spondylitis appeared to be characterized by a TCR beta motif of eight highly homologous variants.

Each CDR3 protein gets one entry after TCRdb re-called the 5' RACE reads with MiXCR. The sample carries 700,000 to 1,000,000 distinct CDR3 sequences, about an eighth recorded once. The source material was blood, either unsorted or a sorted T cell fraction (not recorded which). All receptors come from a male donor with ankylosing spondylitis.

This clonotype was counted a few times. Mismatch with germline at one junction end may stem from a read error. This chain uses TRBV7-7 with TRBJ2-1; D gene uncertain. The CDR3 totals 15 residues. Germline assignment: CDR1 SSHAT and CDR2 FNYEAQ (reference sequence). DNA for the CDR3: TGTGCTAGCAGCTTAGTGGCATCGGCGGTATATGAGCAGTTCTTC. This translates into CASSLVASAVYEQFF. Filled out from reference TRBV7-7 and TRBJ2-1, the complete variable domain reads GAGVSQSPRYKVTKRGQDVTLRCDPISSHATLYWYQQALGQGPEFLTYFNYEAQPDKSGLPSDRFSAERPEGSISTLTIQRTEQRDSAMYRCASSLVASAVYEQFFGPGTRLTVL.

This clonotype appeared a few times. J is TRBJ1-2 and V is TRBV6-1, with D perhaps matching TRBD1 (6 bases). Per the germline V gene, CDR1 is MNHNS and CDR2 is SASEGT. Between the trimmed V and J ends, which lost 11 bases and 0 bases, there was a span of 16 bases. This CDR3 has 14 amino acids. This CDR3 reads CAGKRGQANYGYTF. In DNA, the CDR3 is TGTGCCGGGAAACGGGGGCAGGCTAACTATGGCTACACCTTC.